The following is a T cell receptor beta chain sequence with its context. This entry belongs to a study of CD8 T cells in Susac syndrome. The CDR3 covers 13 residues. V shed 6 bases, J shed 5 bases, and the junction held 4 bases outside the gene matches. The study sequenced TCR beta in blood CD8+ and CD4+ T cells. The multiple sclerosis control group was made up of treatment-naive patients with stable or active relapsing-remitting disease. TEMRA cells were FACS-enriched, with CD8+ and CD4+ T cells isolated negatively. With random hexamers, roughly 0.45 to 1 ug RNA was reverse transcribed. Multiplex immunoSEQ PCR targeted 54 Vbeta and 13 Jbeta TCR beta segments. TCRdb reanalysed the immunoSEQ multiplex PCR reads using MiXCR and keeps one entry per CDR3 protein. The table records around 200,000 distinct CDR3 sequences, approximately 96% of them present only once.

This clonotype was sampled from a human donor with multiple sclerosis. V and J are TRBV12-3 or TRBV12-4 and TRBJ2-7; 10 bases are a match to TRBD1. Material for sequencing was CD4+ T cells from PBMCs. In DNA, the CDR3 is TGTGCCAGCAGGCGGGACAGGGGAGACGAGCAGTACTTC. Amino acids: CASRRDRGDEQYF.